The rows below give T cell receptor beta chains drawn from one sample of a study of T cell responses to AZD1222 COVID-19 vaccine. Sequenced by immunoSEQ multiplex PCR; TCRdb stores in-frame clones only, minus some. The sample lists tens of thousands of clones, roughly nine tenths occurring once. The source material was peripheral blood, sampled 28 days after the second AZD1222 dose. Receptor source: an adult who received the AZD1222 COVID-19 vaccine. Each CDR3 is given with its conserved first and last residue. D genes are given only for firm matches. Expanded clones get a size class; other rows say once, few or many, or leave the size out.

cdr3_length: 17; j_call: TRBJ2-1; d_call: TRBD2; v_call: TRBV11-3; clone_size: NA; cdr3_nt: TGTGCCAGCAGCTTAGCACGGACTAGCGGGATACGTAATGAGCAGTTCTTC; cdr3_aa: CASSLARTSGIRNEQFF
cdr3_length: 16; j_call: TRBJ1-4; d_call: TRBD1; v_call: TRBV9; clone_size: NA; cdr3_nt: TGTGCCAGCAGCGACGGGACAGGGGGAAATAATGAAAAACTGTTTTTT; cdr3_aa: CASSDGTGGNNEKLFF
cdr3_length: 11; j_call: TRBJ2-5; d_call: NA; v_call: TRBV12-3/TRBV12-4; clone_size: once; cdr3_nt: TGTGCCAGCAGTCCTAAAGAGACCCAGTACTTC; cdr3_aa: CASSPKETQYF
cdr3_length: 15; j_call: TRBJ2-5; d_call: NA; v_call: TRBV9; clone_size: NA; cdr3_nt: TGTGCCAGCAGCGAAACAACCGGGCTCCAAGAGACCCAGTACTTC; cdr3_aa: CASSETTGLQETQYF
cdr3_length: 20; j_call: TRBJ1-5; d_call: TRBD1; v_call: TRBV19; clone_size: NA; cdr3_nt: TGTGCCAGTAGAACTCAACGGGACAGGGGAACGGAGGGAACTTATCAGCCCCAGCATTTT; cdr3_aa: CASRTQRDRGTEGTYQPQHF
cdr3_length: 14; j_call: TRBJ1-5; d_call: NA; v_call: TRBV11-2; clone_size: NA; cdr3_nt: TGTGCCAGCAGCTTAGCGGGCGGGAACCAGCCCCAGCATTTT; cdr3_aa: CASSLAGGNQPQHF
cdr3_length: 14; j_call: TRBJ1-1; d_call: NA; v_call: TRBV7-2; clone_size: NA; cdr3_nt: TGTGCCAGCAGCGGTCATACGGTGGACACTGAAGCTTTCTTT; cdr3_aa: CASSGHTVDTEAFF
cdr3_length: 14; j_call: TRBJ1-3; d_call: NA; v_call: TRBV5-1; clone_size: NA; cdr3_nt: TGCGCCAGCAGCGATTGGACGGCTGGAAACACCATATATTTT; cdr3_aa: CASSDWTAGNTIYF
cdr3_length: 14; j_call: TRBJ1-1; d_call: NA; v_call: TRBV2; clone_size: NA; cdr3_nt: TGTGCCAGCAGTGGGGCAGGTTGGAACACTGAAGCTTTCTTT; cdr3_aa: CASSGAGWNTEAFF
cdr3_length: 14; j_call: TRBJ2-3; d_call: TRBD1; v_call: TRBV7-3; clone_size: NA; cdr3_nt: TGTGCCAGCAGTCTGACAGGGCCCACAGATACGCAGTATTTT; cdr3_aa: CASSLTGPTDTQYF
cdr3_length: 12; j_call: TRBJ2-2; d_call: TRBD2; v_call: TRBV30; clone_size: NA; cdr3_nt: TGTGCCTGGAGTTGGGGGGGCGGGGAGCTGTTTTTT; cdr3_aa: CAWSWGGGELFF
cdr3_length: 15; j_call: TRBJ2-2; d_call: NA; v_call: TRBV29-1; clone_size: few; cdr3_nt: TGCAGCGTTGTCCCTGAGGAGCCCTACACCGGGGAGCTGTTTTTT; cdr3_aa: CSVVPEEPYTGELFF
cdr3_length: 15; j_call: TRBJ2-5; d_call: NA; v_call: TRBV7-2; clone_size: NA; cdr3_nt: TGTGCCAGCAGCTCTGGGGTGGGCGTCCAAGAGACCCAGTACTTC; cdr3_aa: CASSSGVGVQETQYF
cdr3_length: 16; j_call: TRBJ1-2; d_call: NA; v_call: TRBV6-5; clone_size: NA; cdr3_nt: TGTGCCAGCAGTTACAACAGCCTCGGGCCAACCAATGGCTACACCTTC; cdr3_aa: CASSYNSLGPTNGYTF
cdr3_length: 15; j_call: TRBJ2-1; d_call: NA; v_call: TRBV9; clone_size: NA; cdr3_nt: TGTGCCAGCAGCGTTTTTCATAGCTCCTACAATGAGCAGTTCTTC; cdr3_aa: CASSVFHSSYNEQFF
cdr3_length: 14; j_call: TRBJ2-2; d_call: NA; v_call: TRBV5-1; clone_size: NA; cdr3_nt: TGCGCCAGCAGCTTGAGAGGGTTCGGCGGGGAGCTGTTTTTT; cdr3_aa: CASSLRGFGGELFF
cdr3_length: 16; j_call: TRBJ2-1; d_call: TRBD2; v_call: TRBV19; clone_size: NA; cdr3_nt: TGTGCCAGTAGTAGCCAGACTAGCGGGAGCGCTTGGGAGCAGTTCTTC; cdr3_aa: CASSSQTSGSAWEQFF
cdr3_length: 16; j_call: TRBJ2-1; d_call: NA; v_call: TRBV5-5; clone_size: NA; cdr3_nt: TGTGCCAGCAGCGCCACACAGGGACTCTCCTACAATGAGCAGTTCTTC; cdr3_aa: CASSATQGLSYNEQFF
cdr3_length: 16; j_call: TRBJ1-2; d_call: NA; v_call: TRBV3-1/TRBV3-2; clone_size: NA; cdr3_nt: TGTGCCACCCTCCCTCGGGGGCAGGGGCAGAACTATGGCTACACCTTC; cdr3_aa: CATLPRGQGQNYGYTF
cdr3_length: 15; j_call: TRBJ1-3; d_call: NA; v_call: TRBV19; clone_size: few; cdr3_nt: TGTGCCAGTAGTCCGGCCAGGGTCTCTGGAAACACCATATATTTT; cdr3_aa: CASSPARVSGNTIYF
cdr3_length: 14; j_call: TRBJ1-2; d_call: NA; v_call: TRBV27; clone_size: NA; cdr3_nt: TGTGCCAGCAGTGCCCACGGCCACCCCTATGGCTACACCTTC; cdr3_aa: CASSAHGHPYGYTF
cdr3_length: 14; j_call: TRBJ1-3; d_call: NA; v_call: TRBV30; clone_size: NA; cdr3_nt: TGTGCCTGGACCGGGAGGGCCCGAGGAAACACCATATATTTT; cdr3_aa: CAWTGRARGNTIYF
cdr3_length: 17; j_call: TRBJ1-6; d_call: NA; v_call: TRBV4-3; clone_size: once; cdr3_nt: TGCGCCAGCAGCCAAGATCATACCTTTGGGGGAAATTCACCCCTCCACTTT; cdr3_aa: CASSQDHTFGGNSPLHF
cdr3_length: 15; j_call: TRBJ1-2; d_call: TRBD1; v_call: TRBV18; clone_size: once; cdr3_nt: TGTGCCAGCTCACCGAGGACAGGGAGTAACTATGGCTACACCTTC; cdr3_aa: CASSPRTGSNYGYTF
cdr3_length: 14; j_call: TRBJ2-1; d_call: NA; v_call: TRBV11-2; clone_size: few; cdr3_nt: TGTGCCAGCAGCCCTTACTCCCCGTCCGATGAGCAGTTCTTC; cdr3_aa: CASSPYSPSDEQFF
cdr3_length: 14; j_call: TRBJ1-6; d_call: TRBD1; v_call: TRBV19; clone_size: NA; cdr3_nt: TGTGCCAGTAGTACGGACAGGGATAATTCACCCCTCCACTTT; cdr3_aa: CASSTDRDNSPLHF
cdr3_length: 17; j_call: TRBJ1-6; d_call: NA; v_call: TRBV28; clone_size: NA; cdr3_nt: TGTGCCAGCAGTTTCCCCCCCACAAACCTCTATAATTCACCCCTCCACTTT; cdr3_aa: CASSFPPTNLYNSPLHF
cdr3_length: 12; j_call: TRBJ2-5; d_call: NA; v_call: TRBV6-5; clone_size: NA; cdr3_nt: TGTGCCAGCAGTTACGAAGGAAGGGCCCAGTACTTC; cdr3_aa: CASSYEGRAQYF
cdr3_length: 16; j_call: TRBJ2-1; d_call: TRBD2; v_call: TRBV7-8; clone_size: NA; cdr3_nt: TGTGCCAGCAGCTTATTAGCGGGTTTCTCCTACAATGAGCAGTTCTTC; cdr3_aa: CASSLLAGFSYNEQFF
cdr3_length: 13; j_call: TRBJ1-2; d_call: NA; v_call: TRBV28; clone_size: NA; cdr3_nt: TGTGCCAGCAATGGGGGTACATTCTATGGCTACACCTTC; cdr3_aa: CASNGGTFYGYTF
cdr3_length: 14; j_call: TRBJ2-1; d_call: NA; v_call: TRBV10-3; clone_size: NA; cdr3_nt: TGTGCCATCAGTGAGTCGGGGAAGTCGGGTGAGCAGTTCTTC; cdr3_aa: CAISESGKSGEQFF
cdr3_length: 13; j_call: TRBJ2-5; d_call: NA; v_call: TRBV5-4; clone_size: NA; cdr3_nt: TGTGCCAGCAGCCGCGGGTCCCAAGAGACCCAGTACTTC; cdr3_aa: CASSRGSQETQYF
cdr3_length: 17; j_call: TRBJ2-1; d_call: NA; v_call: TRBV4-2; clone_size: NA; cdr3_nt: TGTGCCAGCAGCCAAGATAGGACAAGTGGGGGTCGCTATGAGCAGTTCTTC; cdr3_aa: CASSQDRTSGGRYEQFF
cdr3_length: 15; j_call: TRBJ1-1; d_call: NA; v_call: TRBV2; clone_size: NA; cdr3_nt: TGTGCCAGCTCCGTAACCGGGACTCCGAACACTGAAGCTTTCTTT; cdr3_aa: CASSVTGTPNTEAFF
cdr3_length: 15; j_call: TRBJ1-4; d_call: NA; v_call: TRBV5-1; clone_size: NA; cdr3_nt: TGCGCCAGCAGAACGATACAGGGTGGAGATGAAAAACTGTTTTTT; cdr3_aa: CASRTIQGGDEKLFF